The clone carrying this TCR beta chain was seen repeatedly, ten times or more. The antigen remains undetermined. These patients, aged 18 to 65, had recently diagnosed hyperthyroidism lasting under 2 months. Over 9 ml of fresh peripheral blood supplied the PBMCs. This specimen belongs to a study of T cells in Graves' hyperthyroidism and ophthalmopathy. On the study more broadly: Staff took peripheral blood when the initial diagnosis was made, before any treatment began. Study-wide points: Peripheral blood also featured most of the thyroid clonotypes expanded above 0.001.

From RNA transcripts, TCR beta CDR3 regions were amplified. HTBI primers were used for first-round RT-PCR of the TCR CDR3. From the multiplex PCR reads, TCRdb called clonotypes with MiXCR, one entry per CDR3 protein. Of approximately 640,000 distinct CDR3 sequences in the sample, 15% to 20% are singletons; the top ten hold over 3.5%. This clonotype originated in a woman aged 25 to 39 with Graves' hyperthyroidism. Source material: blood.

The CDR3 DNA reads TGTGCCAGCAGTTTAAGCCCTCGGATGAACACTGAAGCTTTCTTT. This encodes CASSLSPRMNTEAFF. The chain joins TRBV28 to TRBJ1-1; D not resolved. The germline V and J ends were trimmed by 2 bases and 0 bases, with 10 bases remaining between them. The CDR3 has 15 residues. Germline loops: CDR1 MDHEN, CDR2 SYDVKM. The whole variable domain, filled in from reference TRBV28 and TRBJ1-1, reads DVKVTQSSRYLVKRTGEKVFLECVQDMDHENMFWYRQDPGLGLRLIYFSYDVKMKEKGDIPEGYSVSREKKERFSLILESASTNQTSMYLCASSLSPRMNTEAFFGQGTRLTVV.